The TCR beta chain under discussion was sequenced for a study of response to subunit inactivated influenza vaccine. Study findings and constraints: Every seasonal influenza vaccination brings in few new T cells, the authors suggested.

Worth noting for this clonotype: Its specificity is unknown.

TCRdb analysed the RT-PCR reads with MiXCR anew, one entry per CDR3 protein. This table has under 800,000 distinct CDR3 sequences, about 14% appearing once. This material consisted of PBMCs from blood, taken 14 days before vaccination. The TCR sequence derives from a middle-aged man who received an inactivated influenza vaccine.

CDR3 loop: CACRDRPSGNTIYF. CDR3 coding DNA: TGTGCCTGTCGGGACAGGCCCTCTGGAAACACCATATATTTT. The V and J genes are TRBV12-3 or TRBV12-4 and TRBJ1-3, with 8 bases lining up with TRBD1. V dropped 11 bases and J dropped 0; count of bases not matched to a gene: 6. CDR3 length: 14 residues.